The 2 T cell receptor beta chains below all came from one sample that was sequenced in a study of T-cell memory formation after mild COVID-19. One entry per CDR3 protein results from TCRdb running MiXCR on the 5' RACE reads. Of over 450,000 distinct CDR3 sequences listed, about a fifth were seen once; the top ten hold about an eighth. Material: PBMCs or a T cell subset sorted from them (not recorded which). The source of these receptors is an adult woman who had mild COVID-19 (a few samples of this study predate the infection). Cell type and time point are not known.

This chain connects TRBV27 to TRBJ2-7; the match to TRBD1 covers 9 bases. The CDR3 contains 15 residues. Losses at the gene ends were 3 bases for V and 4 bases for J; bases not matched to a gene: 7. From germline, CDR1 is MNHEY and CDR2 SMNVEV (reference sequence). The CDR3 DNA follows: TGTGCCAGCAGTTTTTCCGGGACAGGGTCGTACGAGCAGTACTTC. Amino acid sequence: CASSFSGTGSYEQYF.

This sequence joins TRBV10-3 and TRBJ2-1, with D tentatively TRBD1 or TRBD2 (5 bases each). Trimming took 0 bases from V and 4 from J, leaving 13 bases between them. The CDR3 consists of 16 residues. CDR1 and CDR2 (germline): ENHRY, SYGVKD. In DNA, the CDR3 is TGTGCCATCAGTGAGTCTGGGACCTCAATATACAATGAGCAGTTCTTC. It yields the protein CAISESGTSIYNEQFF.